Below are 7 T cell receptor beta chains sequenced from a single sample in a study of blood T cell repertoires in COVID-19. Here immunoSEQ multiplex PCR was the method, and the copy in TCRdb shows in-frame clones only, minus some. The sample has some 130,000 clones, roughly two thirds seen once; the top ten hold 1.9%. The sequenced material came from peripheral blood. All receptors come from a woman aged 70 to 79 with acute or convalescent COVID-19.

This chain uses TRBV7-8 with TRBJ1-5; 7 bases align to TRBD1. Losses at the gene ends were 5 bases for V and 3 bases for J; bases not matched to a gene: 1. CDR3 length: 13 amino acids. The V gene's germline CDR1 is SGHVS and CDR2 FQNEAQ. CDR3 region: CASSGTANQPQHF. In DNA, the CDR3 is TGTGCCAGCAGCGGGACAGCCAATCAGCCCCAGCATTTT.

This clone was seen a handful of times. The V and J genes are TRBV11-3 and TRBJ2-3; weak D call: TRBD2 (5 bases). CDR1 SGHNT and CDR2 YENEEA come from the germline V gene. V was shortened by 5 bases and J by 5 bases, with 14 bases between the two germline ends. CDR3 length: 14 residues. Here the CDR3 DNA reads TGTGCCAGCAGCCCTAGCCTTATGGAAGATACGCAGTATTTT. Translated: CASSPSLMEDTQYF.

The chain links TRBV4-2 to TRBJ1-5, with D possibly TRBD1 on 5 matching bases. V lost 1 base and J 3 bases, leaving 13 bases between the germline ends. This CDR3 contains 16 residues. Per the germline V gene, CDR1 is LGHNA and CDR2 is YNFKEQ. The CDR3 here is CASSQVSGSNNQPQHF. The CDR3 DNA sequence: TGTGCCAGCAGCCAAGTATCAGGGTCAAACAATCAGCCCCAGCATTTT.

The chain combines TRBV12-5 with TRBJ1-1; D gene unclear. CDR1 and CDR2 (germline): LGHNT, FRNRAP. This CDR3 spans 14 amino acids. V lost 1 base and J lost 4, with 10 bases in between. The CDR3 DNA reads TGTGCTAGTGGTTTGGCTCTAGTAGGCACTGAAGCTTTCTTT. Translated, it gives CASGLALVGTEAFF.

This clone appeared a few times. The V and J genes are TRBV29-1 and TRBJ1-1; TRBD1 agrees at 11 bases. Germline CDR1 SQVTM, CDR2 ANQGSEA. V lost 6 bases to trimming and J lost 1 base; unmatched junction nucleotides: 4. CDR3 size: 14 residues. The CDR3 region is CSVRDRGSNTEAFF. The CDR3 bases are TGCAGCGTCCGGGACAGGGGGTCGAACACTGAAGCTTTCTTT.

The rearrangement links TRBV7-2 to TRBJ1-2, with 9 bases fitting TRBD1. Germline V gene sequence: CDR1 SGHTA, CDR2 FQGNSA. This CDR3 region has 14 residues. V was clipped by 3 bases and J by 7 bases; unmatched bases: 6. This CDR3 reads CASSLGQGMGGYTF. CDR3 DNA: TGTGCCAGCAGCTTGGGACAGGGTATGGGTGGCTACACCTTC.

This chain joins TRBV9 and TRBJ1-1; TRBD1 is a possible D gene (5 bases). V was trimmed by 3 bases and J by 0 bases, leaving 15 bases between them. The CDR3 is 16 amino acids. In germline, CDR1 is SGDLS, CDR2 YYNGEE. The CDR3 sequence: CASSANPTEMNTEAFF. Written as DNA, the CDR3 is TGTGCCAGCAGCGCCAATCCGACAGAAATGAACACTGAAGCTTTCTTT. Combining the CDR3 with reference TRBV9 and TRBJ1-1 gives the whole variable domain DSGVTQTPKHLITATGQRVTLRCSPRSGDLSVYWYQQSLDQGLQFLIQYYNGEERAKGNILERFSAQQFPDLHSELNLSSLELGDSALYFCASSANPTEMNTEAFFGQGTRLTVV.